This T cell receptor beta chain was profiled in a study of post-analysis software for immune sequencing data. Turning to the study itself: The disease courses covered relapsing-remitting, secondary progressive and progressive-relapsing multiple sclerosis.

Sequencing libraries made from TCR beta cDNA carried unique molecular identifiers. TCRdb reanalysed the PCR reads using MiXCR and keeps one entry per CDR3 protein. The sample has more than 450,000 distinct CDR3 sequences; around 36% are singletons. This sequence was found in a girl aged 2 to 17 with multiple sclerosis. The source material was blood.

CDR3 protein: CASQRLAGEQFF. DNA for the CDR3: TGCGCCAGCCAACGACTAGCTGGGGAGCAGTTCTTC. This chain links TRBV5-1 with TRBJ2-1; TRBD2 aligns across 7 bases. Per the germline V gene, CDR1 is SGHRS and CDR2 is YFSETQ. The V gene end was trimmed by 7 bases and the J gene end by 10 bases; junction bases not matched to a gene: 8. The CDR3 runs to 12 residues. The whole variable domain, remainder taken from reference TRBV5-1 and TRBJ2-1, is KAGVTQTPRYLIKTRGQQVTLSCSPISGHRSVSWYQQTPGQGLQFLFEYFSETQRNKGNFPGRFSGRQFSNSRSEMNVSTLELGDSALYLCASQRLAGEQFFGPGTRLTVL.